Listed below are T cell receptor beta chains from one sample, sequenced in a study of T-cell reconstitution after alpha-beta-depleted transplantation in children. Each CDR3 protein is one row after TCRdb ran MiXCR on the PCR reads. The sample lists 110,000 or so distinct CDR3 sequences; about 6.5% were seen once. The sequencing used PBMCs, mostly from graft donor cells, collected 360 days after TCRalphabeta/CD19-depleted stem cell transplant. All receptors come from a male patient aged 2 to 10 who had a stem cell transplant for acute lymphoblastic leukemia, so the T cells may come from the graft donor. CDR3s include the opening cysteine and the closing phenylalanine or tryptophan. D genes are given only for firm matches. Clone size is shown for a subset of rows, as once, few, many or a class of expanded clone.

V,J,length,size,D,CDR3,DNA
TRBV7-2,TRBJ2-5,15,few,-,CASSLYQNRRETQYF,TGTGCCAGCAGCTTATACCAGAACAGGAGAGAGACCCAGTACTTC
TRBV15,TRBJ2-7,16,few,TRBD1,CATSRDRGRGSYEQYF,TGTGCCACCAGCCGGGACAGGGGGCGAGGGTCATACGAGCAGTACTTC
TRBV7-9,TRBJ2-3,15,medium-sized,-,CASSFVLGDTDTQYF,TGTGCCAGCAGCTTCGTACTAGGTGACACAGATACGCAGTATTTT
TRBV11-3,TRBJ2-7,12,few,-,CASTPSDYEQYF,TGTGCCAGCACCCCTTCGGATTACGAGCAGTACTTC
TRBV9,TRBJ2-3,9,many,-,CASSSRGPF,TGTGCCAGCAGCTCCCGCGGTCCCTTT
TRBV30,TRBJ1-1,11,few,-,CAWSAQGVAFF,TGTGCCTGGAGTGCACAGGGTGTAGCTTTCTTT
TRBV5-1,TRBJ2-5,16,few,-,CASSLAAGGFQETQYF,TGCGCCAGCAGCTTGGCTGCGGGTGGTTTCCAAGAGACCCAGTACTTC
TRBV27,TRBJ2-5,15,few,TRBD2,CASSLSAGYQETQYF,TGTGCCAGCAGTTTGTCAGCGGGGTACCAAGAGACCCAGTACTTC
TRBV5-1,TRBJ2-3,13,many,-,CASRTSRTDTQYF,TGCGCCAGCAGGACAAGCCGCACAGATACGCAGTATTTT
TRBV28,TRBJ2-1,18,many,TRBD1,CASSLLNYRGRVVNEQFF,TGTGCCAGCAGTCTTCTCAACTACAGGGGGCGGGTGGTCAATGAGCAGTTCTTC
TRBV9,TRBJ1-4,15,many,-,CASRTGLATNEKLFF,TGTGCCAGCCGTACAGGGCTAGCAACTAATGAAAAACTGTTTTTT
TRBV27,TRBJ2-1,14,-,-,CASSRAGPGAEQFF,TGTGCCAGCAGTCGAGCGGGTCCTGGGGCGGAGCAGTTCTTC
TRBV20-1,TRBJ2-7,12,-,-,CSARVTSYEQYF,TGCAGTGCTAGGGTCACCTCCTACGAGCAGTACTTC
TRBV7-9,TRBJ2-2,14,many,-,CASLPGPNTGELFF,TGTGCCAGCTTGCCAGGGCCGAACACCGGGGAGCTGTTTTTT
TRBV20-1,TRBJ2-7,14,once,-,CSARPLAGYYKQYF,TGCAGTGCTCGGCCCTTGGCGGGGTACTACAAGCAGTACTTC
TRBV5-8,TRBJ1-5,12,many,-,CASSEAPAVQHF,TGTGCCAGCAGTGAGGCCCCGGCAGTCCAGCATTTT
TRBV29-1,TRBJ2-7,14,many,TRBD1,CSVGLTGTIYEQYF,TGCAGCGTTGGATTGACAGGGACGATCTACGAGCAGTACTTC
TRBV15,TRBJ2-6,18,-,TRBD2,CATSSRGTGGSGANVLTF,TGTGCCACCAGCTCCCGTGGCACGGGGGGCTCTGGGGCCAACGTCCTGACTTTC
TRBV18,TRBJ2-3,15,few,-,CASSPNGRGTDTQYF,TGTGCCAGCTCACCAAACGGCCGGGGGACAGATACGCAGTATTTT
TRBV6-1,TRBJ2-7,15,many,-,CASSPSTSLLYEQYF,TGTGCCAGCAGCCCCAGTACTAGCCTTCTCTACGAGCAGTACTTC
TRBV5-5,TRBJ2-7,14,-,-,CASSLVVAAYEQYF,TGTGCCAGCAGCTTGGTGGTAGCGGCCTACGAGCAGTACTTC
TRBV9,TRBJ1-1,16,many,-,CASSVGGGRLNTEAFF,TGTGCCAGCAGCGTAGGTGGGGGGCGTTTGAACACTGAAGCTTTCTTT
TRBV7-9,TRBJ2-3,11,few,-,CASSRDLTQYF,TGTGCCAGCAGCCGGGACCTCACGCAGTATTTT
TRBV9,TRBJ1-1,15,few,-,CASSGPRGGGTEAFF,TGTGCCAGCAGCGGCCCCCGGGGCGGGGGCACTGAAGCTTTCTTT
TRBV12-3/TRBV12-4,TRBJ2-2,17,many,-,CASTPGDTLVITGELFF,TGTGCCAGCACCCCAGGGGACACCTTAGTGATCACCGGGGAGCTGTTTTTT
TRBV6-2/TRBV6-3,TRBJ2-5,10,many,-,CASLDGTQYF,TGTGCCAGCCTAGATGGGACCCAGTACTTC
TRBV6-5,TRBJ2-2,15,many,TRBD1,CASSYSQGSGGELFF,TGTGCCAGCAGTTACTCACAGGGGTCGGGCGGGGAGCTGTTTTTT
TRBV5-6,TRBJ2-7,11,few,-,CASSRSREQYF,TGTGCCAGCAGCCGATCCCGCGAGCAGTACTTC
TRBV6-5,TRBJ2-3,14,many,-,CASSHPNSADTQYF,TGTGCCAGCAGTCACCCGAACTCTGCAGATACGCAGTATTTT
TRBV10-3,TRBJ2-7,14,-,TRBD2,CAISGRPLSYEQYF,TGTGCCATCAGCGGGAGGCCCCTCTCCTACGAGCAGTACTTC
TRBV14,TRBJ1-1,14,many,TRBD1,CASSRDRKGTEAFF,TGTGCCAGCAGCCGGGACAGGAAGGGCACTGAAGCTTTCTTT
TRBV12-3/TRBV12-4,TRBJ1-1,13,-,-,CASSLSPNTEAFF,TGTGCCAGCAGTCTAAGTCCGAACACTGAAGCTTTCTTT
TRBV5-1,TRBJ2-7,15,-,TRBD2,CASTLITSGYYEQYF,TGCGCCAGCACACTGATAACTAGCGGATACTACGAGCAGTACTTC
TRBV4-3,TRBJ2-7,15,few,-,CASSQERTDGDEQYF,TGCGCCAGCAGCCAAGAGAGGACAGACGGGGACGAGCAGTACTTC
TRBV11-1,TRBJ2-3,18,many,-,CASSLAEGGPGEQDTQYF,TGTGCCAGCAGCTTAGCGGAAGGGGGGCCAGGTGAACAGGATACGCAGTATTTT
TRBV28,TRBJ2-7,17,few,TRBD1,CASSTPTGPLYTYEQYF,TGTGCCAGCAGTACCCCGACAGGGCCCCTTTACACCTACGAGCAGTACTTC
TRBV3-1,TRBJ2-7,12,many,-,CATSHWGGEQYF,TGTGCCACCAGCCATTGGGGAGGCGAGCAGTACTTC
TRBV7-2,TRBJ2-3,14,many,-,CASSGPWRGDTQYF,TGTGCCAGCAGCGGACCGTGGAGGGGAGATACGCAGTATTTT
TRBV29-1,TRBJ2-2,14,many,TRBD1,CSVKGTENTGELFF,TGCAGCGTGAAAGGGACAGAGAACACCGGGGAGCTGTTTTTT